This is a list of T cell receptor beta chains from one sample in a study of control samples from healthy donors and cancer patients. Measured with immunoSEQ multiplex PCR; TCRdb has only the in-frame clones, and not every one. The sample yields under 300,000 clones, over 70% seen once. Specimen: PBMCs. The receptors stem from a woman between 55 and 75 years old with lung cancer. Both conserved end residues are part of each CDR3. A D gene is named only where the DNA matches it firmly. Clone size is given for some rows only: seen once, a few or many times, or a class if the clone is expanded.

cdr3_aa	cdr3_nt	j_call	d_call	v_call	clone_size
CASSRLGLADNEQFF	TGTGCCAGTAGTCGCCTGGGACTAGCGGACAATGAGCAGTTCTTC	TRBJ2-1	TRBD2	TRBV19	few
CALPGPNSGANVLTF	TGTGCCCTACCCGGACCAAACTCTGGGGCCAACGTCCTGACTTTC	TRBJ2-6	-	TRBV6-6	-
CASSPSLLTSGTYNEQFF	TGTGCCAGCTCACCATCCCTCTTAACTAGCGGGACCTACAATGAGCAGTTCTTC	TRBJ2-1	TRBD2	TRBV18	-
CASSPGTSGNNEQFF	TGTGCCAGCAGCCCCGGGACTAGCGGAAACAATGAGCAGTTCTTC	TRBJ2-1	TRBD2	TRBV5-4	-
CASSIGTGRGETQYF	TGTGCCAGTAGTATAGGCACAGGGAGGGGCGAGACCCAGTACTTC	TRBJ2-5	-	TRBV19	-
CASSPKQGALEAFF	TGTGCCAGCAGCCCAAAACAGGGGGCACTTGAAGCTTTCTTT	TRBJ1-1	TRBD1	TRBV5-4	-
CATSGSGPRGEQYF	TGTGCCACCAGTGGGTCAGGGCCGCGTGGCGAGCAGTACTTC	TRBJ2-7	-	TRBV24-1	-
CASSKGGARETQYF	TGTGCCAGCAGTAAGGGGGGGGCGCGTGAGACCCAGTACTTC	TRBJ2-5	-	TRBV2	-
CASSLALGLAGAWRETQYF	TGTGCCAGCAGCTTGGCGTTAGGGCTAGCGGGGGCCTGGCGGGAGACCCAGTACTTC	TRBJ2-5	TRBD2	TRBV5-4	-
CASSIKIEQFF	TGTGCCAGCAGTATTAAGATTGAGCAGTTCTTC	TRBJ2-1	-	TRBV2	-
CASSLPGNTEAFF	TGTGCCAGCAGTTTACCAGGGAACACTGAAGCTTTCTTT	TRBJ1-1	-	TRBV28	-
CATSRDDTIQLMNTEAFF	TGTGCCACCAGCAGAGATGACACAATCCAACTCATGAACACTGAAGCTTTCTTT	TRBJ1-1	-	TRBV15	few
CSASPGLNQPQHF	TGCAGTGCTAGTCCAGGCCTCAATCAGCCCCAGCATTTT	TRBJ1-5	-	TRBV20-1	-
CASSWAGGSYNSPLHF	TGTGCCAGCAGCTGGGCCGGGGGCTCCTATAATTCACCCCTCCACTTT	TRBJ1-6	-	TRBV3-1/TRBV3-2	-